These 28 T cell receptor beta chains were all obtained from the same sample, sequenced in a study of blood T cells in healthy people across ages. Next came a second PCR, run for about 6 to 12 cycles, which used a sample-barcoded 5' primer along with a J-beta primer mix. TCRdb passed the 5' RACE reads through MiXCR, listing each CDR3 protein once. The sample yields 1.8 million or so distinct CDR3 sequences, around 42% seen once. Input material: blood. These receptors came from a human donor in good health.

The V call is TRBV20-1, the J call TRBJ2-5; D gene ambiguous. The CDR3 contains 10 residues. The germline gives CDR1 DFQATT, CDR2 SNEGSKA (reference sequence). The V end was cut by 7 bases, the J end by 3 bases, with 6 bases between. The CDR3 loop reads CSVPEETQYF. Written as DNA, the CDR3 is TGCAGTGTCCCAGAAGAGACCCAGTACTTC.

Note on this clonotype: A junction end diverges from the germline sequence, so it may reflect a read error. The V and J genes are TRBV4-3 and TRBJ2-5; 7 nucleotides agree with TRBD1. CDR3 size: 14 residues. Germline V gene sequence: CDR1 LGHNA, CDR2 YSLEER. In DNA form, the CDR3 reads TGCGCCAGCAGCCAAATAGAGGGGACAGAGGCCCAGTACTTC. Translated, it gives CASSQIEGTEAQYF.

In this sample, this clonotype turned up a few times. The V and J genes are TRBV5-1 and TRBJ1-1, with D unresolved. Germline lookup yields CDR1 SGHRS and CDR2 YFSETQ. The CDR3 is 11 amino acids. V lost 0 bases to trimming and J lost 10 bases, with 7 bases between them. CDR3 bases: TGCGCCAGCAGCTTGGGGAGGGCAGCTTTCTTT. This sequence encodes CASSLGRAAFF.

This sequence joins TRBV7-2 and TRBJ2-5; 10 bases are a match to TRBD2. The better agreement between TRBJ2-7 and the DNA end casts doubt on the J call. This CDR3 has 17 residues. Germline CDR1 SGHTA, CDR2 FQGNSA. The CDR3 loop is CASSSPELSGGAYEQYF. In DNA, the CDR3 is TGTGCCAGCAGCTCACCAGAACTCAGCGGGGGGGCGTACGAGCAGTACTTC.

This clonotype occurred a few times. The chain uses TRBV9 and TRBJ2-5; TRBD2 might be the D (6 bases). Trimming removed 1 base from V and 0 bases from J, with 13 bases in between. Germline V gives CDR1 SGDLS, CDR2 YYNGEE. The CDR3 runs 16 residues. CDR3 bases: TGTGCCAGCAGCGTATCCAGCGGGTGGTACCAAGAGACCCAGTACTTC. Translating it yields CASSVSSGWYQETQYF.

In this sample, this clonotype turned up a few times. The chain links TRBV20-1 to TRBJ1-2; D is unresolved. This CDR3 has 13 residues. Germline V CDR1 and CDR2: DFQATT, SNEGSKA (reference sequence). V was pared by 1 base and J by 2 bases, with 8 bases between. The CDR3 reads CSARVGENYGYTF. In DNA, the CDR3 is TGCAGTGCTAGAGTCGGCGAGAACTATGGCTACACCTTC.

This clonotype was picked up one time. V and J are TRBV6-6 and TRBJ2-2; D may be TRBD2 (5 bases). Trimming pared 2 bases from V and 1 base from J, leaving 11 bases between. Germline-derived CDR1 and CDR2 are MNHNY and SVGAGI (reference sequence). The CDR3 sequence is 16 residues long. The CDR3 sequence is CASSYGAEMNTGELFF. The DNA for the CDR3 is TGTGCCAGCAGTTACGGAGCGGAGATGAACACCGGGGAGCTGTTTTTT.

V usage is TRBV29-1 and J usage is TRBJ1-3; weak D call: TRBD1 (5 bases). With 4 bases removed from V and 0 bases from J, the gap between germline ends came to 7 bases. The CDR3 is 13 residues long. Per the germline V gene, CDR1 is SQVTM and CDR2 is ANQGSEA. CDR3 DNA: TGCAGCGTTGTGGACATCTCTGGAAACACCATATATTTT. Translation gives CSVVDISGNTIYF. The entire variable domain, with the rest obtained from reference TRBV29-1 and TRBJ1-3, is as follows: SAVISQKPSRDICQRGTSLTIQCQVDSQVTMMFWYRQQPGQSLTLIATANQGSEATYESGFVIDKFPISRPNLTFSTLTVSNMSPEDSSIYLCSVVDISGNTIYFGEGSWLTVV.

V usage is TRBV2 and J usage is TRBJ1-2; D remains unclear. The CDR3 covers 15 residues. The ends were cut back, 2 bases at V and 1 base at J, with 11 bases in the middle. Germline-derived CDR1 and CDR2 are SNHLY and FYNNEI. The CDR3 DNA follows: TGTGCCAGCAGTGAAAGGTCTTTGGTTAACTATGGCTACACCTTC. It specifies CASSERSLVNYGYTF.

This chain joins TRBV7-2 and TRBJ2-3, with 7 bases fitting TRBD2. The germline V gene encodes CDR1 SGHTA and CDR2 FQGNSA. The CDR3 has 17 residues. V trimming: 1 base; J trimming: 1 base; junction bases outside the gene matches: 8. Written as DNA, the CDR3 is TGTGCCAGCAGCTTAGTCCGTCTAGCGGACCGCACAGATACGCAGTATTTT. Encoded protein: CASSLVRLADRTDTQYF.

The chain joins TRBV29-1 to TRBJ1-1; D not certain. This CDR3 comprises 14 residues. Germline CDR1 and CDR2: SQVTM and ANQGSEA. Trimming stripped 5 bases from V and 3 bases from J, with 16 bases between. The CDR3 spells CSVKRPILDTEAFF. The CDR3 DNA is TGCAGCGTTAAACGGCCCATTTTGGACACTGAAGCTTTCTTT. Full variable domain (remainder filled in from reference TRBV29-1 and TRBJ1-1): SAVISQKPSRDICQRGTSLTIQCQVDSQVTMMFWYRQQPGQSLTLIATANQGSEATYESGFVIDKFPISRPNLTFSTLTVSNMSPEDSSIYLCSVKRPILDTEAFFGQGTRLTVV.

As concerns this clonotype: This clone may be a read error of a much larger clone one base away. V and J are TRBV11-2 and TRBJ2-1; D gene ambiguous. CDR1 is SGHAT, CDR2 FQNNGV, per germline. This CDR3 contains 15 residues. In DNA form, the CDR3 reads TGTACCAGCAGCTCCACATTGAGCTCCTACAATGAGCAGTTCTTC. Translating it yields CTSSSTLSSYNEQFF.

The V gene is TRBV4-3, the J gene TRBJ2-7; D gene ambiguous. Germline V gene data show CDR1 as LGHNA and CDR2 as YSLEER. V lost 3 bases to trimming and J lost 0 bases, with 15 bases between them. The CDR3 length is 16 residues. The CDR3 loop is CASSQKRLLSSYEQYF. As DNA, the CDR3 is TGCGCCAGCAGCCAGAAGAGACTCCTTTCCTCCTACGAGCAGTACTTC.

The V call is TRBV6-2 or TRBV6-3, the J call TRBJ2-5; 11 nucleotides agree with TRBD2. This CDR3 spans 16 amino acids. Germline lookup yields CDR1 MNHEY and CDR2 SVGEGT. After removal of 5 bases from V and 1 base from J, the junction contained 6 bases not matched to a gene. CDR3 loop: CASSRLAGTSQETQYF. The CDR3 DNA sequence: TGTGCCAGCAGTCGACTAGCGGGGACTTCCCAAGAGACCCAGTACTTC.

There are a few counts of this clonotype. The J gene is TRBJ2-6, the V gene TRBV6-5; D not certain. The CDR3 is 15 residues long. Trimming removed 6 bases from V and 0 bases from J, with 9 bases in between. Germline loops: CDR1 MNHEY, CDR2 SVGAGI. CDR3 amino acids: CASRPDYSGANVLTF. The CDR3 coding sequence is TGTGCCAGCAGGCCGGATTACTCTGGGGCCAACGTCCTGACTTTC.

There are a few counts of this clonotype. V is TRBV29-1 and J is TRBJ1-1, with D perhaps matching TRBD1 (5 bases). The CDR3 extends over 16 amino acids. V was clipped by 7 bases and J by 5 bases, with 26 bases between them. Looked up from germline, CDR1 is SQVTM and CDR2 is ANQGSEA. The CDR3 reads CSGGPLDQGGDTEAFF. The CDR3 coding sequence is TGCAGCGGCGGACCCTTGGATCAGGGAGGGGATACTGAAGCTTTCTTT.

This clonotype was detected a few times. This chain uses TRBV20-1 with TRBJ2-5; D might be TRBD1 or TRBD2, each matching 5 bases. The germline gives CDR1 DFQATT, CDR2 SNEGSKA (reference sequence). The CDR3 totals 15 residues. With 0 bases removed from V and 2 bases from J, the gap between germline ends came to 13 bases. The CDR3 spells CSARDGTELQETQYF. The CDR3 DNA reads as TGCAGTGCTAGAGATGGGACGGAGCTGCAAGAGACCCAGTACTTC.

This clonotype has a handful of counts. The J gene is TRBJ1-6, the V gene TRBV2, with 7 positions matching TRBD1. Germline-derived CDR1 and CDR2 are SNHLY and FYNNEI. CDR3 length: 13 amino acids. Trimming removed 6 bases from V and 8 bases from J; junction bases left unmatched: 4. The CDR3 spells CASRGQLDSPLHF. In DNA form, the CDR3 reads TGTGCCAGCAGGGGACAGTTGGATTCACCCCTCCACTTT. Based on the CDR3 plus reference TRBV2 and TRBJ1-6, the full variable domain is EPEVTQTPSHQVTQMGQEVILRCVPISNHLYFYWYRQILGQKVEFLVSFYNNEISEKSEIFDDQFSVERPDGSNFTLKIRSTKLEDSAMYFCASRGQLDSPLHFGNGTRLTVT.

This rearrangement joins TRBV2 to TRBJ2-3; possibly TRBD1 for D (6 bases). Germline lookup yields CDR1 SNHLY and CDR2 FYNNEI. The CDR3 runs to 15 residues. V was clipped by 3 bases and J by 3 bases, with 13 bases between them. In DNA, the CDR3 is TGTGCCAGCAGTGAGCCAGGGGTGGGTACAGATACGCAGTATTTT. This codes for CASSEPGVGTDTQYF.

The V gene is TRBV5-1, the J gene TRBJ2-1, with 15 bases matching TRBD2. Germline CDR1 reads SGHRS; CDR2 reads YFSETQ. The CDR3 is 15 amino acids. V was clipped by 7 bases and J by 8 bases; unmatched bases: 7. The CDR3 protein is CASRMGLAGGYEQFF. CDR3 bases: TGCGCCAGCCGAATGGGACTAGCGGGGGGTTATGAGCAGTTCTTC.

The table lists this clonotype with a few counts. This chain links TRBV7-2 with TRBJ2-1; a weak D match, TRBD1 (6 bases). The V end lost 6 bases, the J end lost 4 bases, and 16 bases lay between the germline ends. CDR1 and CDR2 (germline): SGHTA, FQGNSA. The CDR3 length is 15 residues. CDR3 DNA: TGTGCCAGCAGTCTCTCGCAGGGGAGTTACAATGAGCAGTTCTTC. It codes for CASSLSQGSYNEQFF.

This clonotype has just a few counts. The chain uses TRBV30 and TRBJ2-1; unclear D gene. This CDR3 is 14 amino acids long. Trimming stripped 3 bases from V and 2 bases from J, with 11 bases between. CDR1 and CDR2 from the germline V gene are GTSNPN and SVGIG (reference sequence). DNA for the CDR3: TGTGCCTGGAGCCGAGCCCTTCCCTACAATGAGCAGTTCTTC. This sequence encodes CAWSRALPYNEQFF.

This clonotype showed up just once. With a much larger clone just one base away, this may be a read error. The chain employs TRBV7-2 and TRBJ2-3; no clear D. The CDR3 is 15 amino acids. Germline CDR1 reads SGHTA; CDR2 reads FQGNSA. V lost 5 bases and J 0 bases, leaving 12 bases between the germline ends. The CDR3 sequence: CASSPNGPSTDTQYF. The CDR3 nucleotides read TGTGCCAGCAGCCCCAACGGGCCTAGCACAGATACGCAGTATTTT.

The chain links TRBV2 to TRBJ2-7, with 8 positions matching TRBD2. The CDR3 runs to 13 residues. The germline V gene has CDR1 SNHLY and CDR2 FYNNEI. The V and J ends lost 7 bases and 2 bases, in that order; junction bases with no gene match: 4. The chain's CDR3 is CASTGGMAYEQYF. In DNA form, the CDR3 reads TGTGCCAGCACGGGGGGGATGGCCTACGAGCAGTACTTC.

This clonotype was seen a few times. The chain is built from TRBV2 and TRBJ2-7; possible D gene TRBD1, 5 bases. Germline-derived CDR1 and CDR2 are SNHLY and FYNNEI. The CDR3 spans 11 residues. V lost 8 bases to trimming and J lost 4 bases, with 9 bases between them. DNA for the CDR3: TGTGCCAGCCACAGGCTTTACGAGCAGTACTTC. Translation gives CASHRLYEQYF.

The chain joins TRBV6-5 to TRBJ1-2; TRBD1 is a possible D gene (5 bases). The V and J ends lost 4 bases and 4 bases respectively, with 16 bases between them. Germline loops: CDR1 MNHEY, CDR2 SVGAGI. The CDR3 runs 15 residues. In DNA, the CDR3 is TGTGCCAGCAGTTGGGCGGGGAGTAGGGGCTATGGCTACACCTTC. Translating it yields CASSWAGSRGYGYTF.

The V and J genes are TRBV12-3 or TRBV12-4 and TRBJ2-2; maybe TRBD2 (5 bases). With 5 bases removed from V and 7 bases from J, the gap between germline ends came to 14 bases. The CDR3 runs 14 residues. The CDR3 protein is CASSRGRVIGELFF. The CDR3 DNA sequence: TGTGCCAGCAGTCGCGGGCGGGTAATCGGGGAGCTGTTTTTT.

The table lists this clonotype with a few counts. The rearrangement links TRBV6-2 or TRBV6-3 to TRBJ1-4; D not resolved. CDR1 and CDR2 (germline): MNHEY, SVGEGT. The CDR3 is 15 amino acids. Trimming took off 5 bases at V and 6 bases at J, with 16 bases between the two ends. The CDR3 DNA is TGTGCCAGCAGTCCCAACAGCGCCGGGTATGAAAAACTGTTTTTT. The encoded protein is CASSPNSAGYEKLFF.